One and the same sample provided the 32 T cell receptor beta chains below, sequenced in a study of T cell repertoires in cytomegalovirus infection. TCRdb passed the reads through MiXCR, listing each CDR3 protein once. This sample has fewer than 250,000 distinct CDR3 sequences, with approximately 13% found just once. The sample was PBMCs. The receptors here all came from a human donor in good health (CMV status not recorded). Some clones in this sample may be carry-over from other donors' samples.

This clonotype has only a few counts. This sequence joins TRBV11-2 and TRBJ2-2; D is perhaps TRBD2 (6 bases). V lost 6 bases to trimming and J lost 7 bases, with 18 bases between them. The length of the CDR3 is 15 residues. Germline V gives CDR1 SGHAT, CDR2 FQNNGV. CDR3 sequence: CASSSVSWGDGELFF. In nucleotides, the CDR3 is TGTGCCAGCAGTTCAGTCAGCTGGGGGGACGGGGAGCTGTTTTTT. Full variable domain (missing parts from reference TRBV11-2 and TRBJ2-2): EAGVAQSPRYKIIEKRQSVAFWCNPISGHATLYWYQQILGQGPKLLIQFQNNGVVDDSQLPKDRFSAERLKGVDSTLKIQPAKLEDSAVYLCASSSVSWGDGELFFGEGSRLTVL.

This clonotype was seen ten or more times. The rearrangement joins TRBV29-1 to TRBJ1-1; D might be TRBD1 (6 bases). Germline V lookup: CDR1 SQVTM, CDR2 ANQGSEA. Trimming took off 2 bases at V and 5 bases at J, with 12 bases between the two ends. The CDR3 is made up of 13 amino acids. Here the CDR3 reads CSVEPQGQTEAFF. CDR3 nucleotides: TGCAGCGTTGAACCACAGGGCCAGACTGAAGCTTTCTTT.

This clonotype was seen only a few times. V is TRBV2 and J is TRBJ2-6; unclear D gene. The germline CDR1 and CDR2 sequences are SNHLY and FYNNEI. Trimming took 3 bases from V and 4 from J, leaving 7 bases between them. This CDR3 region has 14 residues. CDR3 in DNA: TGTGCCAGCAGTGAGGTACAGGGGGCCAACGTCCTGACTTTC. Its protein is CASSEVQGANVLTF.

The chain combines TRBV6-2 or TRBV6-3 with TRBJ1-1; TRBD1 might be the D (6 bases). The germline V gene has CDR1 MNHEY and CDR2 SVGEGT. V lost 6 bases and J 2 bases, leaving 19 bases between the germline ends. This CDR3 comprises 16 residues. This CDR3 is CASRDRDTTSNTEAFF. CDR3 in DNA: TGTGCCAGCAGAGACCGGGACACCACCTCAAACACTGAAGCTTTCTTT.

CDR3 coding DNA: TGTGCCTGGAGTTTGTCATGGAACACTGAAGCTTTCTTT. Translating gives CAWSLSWNTEAFF. The chain recombines TRBV30 with TRBJ1-1; the D is unclear. Germline V CDR1 and CDR2: GTSNPN, SVGIG (reference sequence). Trimming removed 2 bases at V and 1 base at J, with 8 bases between. This CDR3 has 13 amino acids.

The chain recombines TRBV7-2 with TRBJ2-7; 9 bases match TRBD1. Germline trimming cut 1 base from V and 3 bases from J; bases unmatched to any gene: 4. CDR3 size: 15 residues. Looked up from germline, CDR1 is SGHTA and CDR2 is FQGNSA. The CDR3 sequence is CASSLVGQGDYEQYF. CDR3 in DNA: TGTGCCAGCAGCTTAGTGGGACAGGGAGACTACGAGCAGTACTTC.

This chain links TRBV10-3 with TRBJ1-3; the match to TRBD1 covers 10 bases. Germline V lookup: CDR1 ENHRY, CDR2 SYGVKD. This CDR3 comprises 15 residues. The V and J ends lost 10 bases and 0 bases, in that order; junction bases with no gene match: 6. This chain's CDR3 is CATAGQGVSGNTIYF. CDR3 DNA sequence: TGTGCCACCGCCGGACAGGGGGTCTCTGGAAACACCATATATTTT.

J is TRBJ1-2 and V is TRBV7-2, with D unclear. The germline V gene encodes CDR1 SGHTA and CDR2 FQGNSA. V shed 7 bases and J shed 4 bases, with 10 bases lying between them. CDR3 length: 12 amino acids. The CDR3 spells CASTIQSYGYTF. Written as DNA, the CDR3 is TGTGCCAGCACCATACAGTCCTATGGCTACACCTTC.

This clonotype was found many times. The genes are TRBV12-3 or TRBV12-4 and TRBJ1-4, with D perhaps TRBD1 (6 bases). Trimming removed 3 bases at V and 8 bases at J, with 19 bases between. The CDR3 length is 16 residues. CDR3 bases: TGTGCCAGCAGTTTTAAATCAGGGGCGAGTAGCGAAAAACTGTTTTTT. Translation: CASSFKSGASSEKLFF.

This clonotype was seen ten or more times. The chain's CDR3 is CASSQDFLSYEQYF. CDR3 nucleotides: TGTGCCAGCAGCCAGGACTTTCTCTCCTACGAGCAGTACTTC. This chain uses TRBV7-2 with TRBJ2-7; D is perhaps TRBD2 (5 bases). Germline V lookup: CDR1 SGHTA, CDR2 FQGNSA. This CDR3 comprises 14 residues. V shed 5 bases and J shed 0 bases, with 11 bases lying between them.

This clonotype was seen ten or more times. The chain is built from TRBV10-3 and TRBJ1-1; no firm D call. Trimming stripped 6 bases from V and 1 base from J, with 9 bases between. This CDR3 spans 13 amino acids. The germline V gene has CDR1 ENHRY and CDR2 SYGVKD. CDR3 sequence reads: CAIRQTENTEAFF. The CDR3 DNA is TGTGCCATCAGGCAAACGGAGAACACTGAAGCTTTCTTT.

This clonotype was recorded many times. The V gene is TRBV11-2, the J gene TRBJ2-1, with 9 bases fitting TRBD1. This CDR3 region has 15 residues. V was pared by 4 bases and J by 6 bases, with 7 bases of the junction left unmatched. The germline CDR1 and CDR2 sequences are SGHAT and FQNNGV. For the CDR3, the DNA is TGTGCCAGCAGCTCTGTTGGGACAGGGACCAATGAGCAGTTCTTC. It codes for CASSSVGTGTNEQFF.

This clonotype was counted at least ten times. V usage is TRBV7-2 and J usage is TRBJ2-7; a possible D gene is TRBD1 (6 bases). V lost 1 base to trimming and J lost 6 bases, with 13 bases between them. Per germline, CDR1 SGHTA and CDR2 FQGNSA. The CDR3 has 14 amino acids. CDR3 sequence reads: CASSLGIQGTEQYF. CDR3 nucleotide sequence: TGTGCCAGCAGCTTAGGAATCCAGGGGACCGAGCAGTACTTC.

The rearrangement joins TRBV6-2 or TRBV6-3 to TRBJ2-3; TRBD1 agrees at 7 bases. The CDR3 runs 16 residues. With V trimmed by 5 bases and J by 0 bases, 8 bases remained unmatched. Germline-derived CDR1 and CDR2 are MNHEY and SVGEGT. CDR3 amino acids: CASSKNRGTSTDTQYF. The CDR3 coding sequence is TGTGCCAGCAGTAAGAACAGGGGTACTAGCACAGATACGCAGTATTTT.

This clonotype was detected a few times. The chain couples TRBV18 to TRBJ1-1, with D maybe TRBD1 (6 bases). CDR1 and CDR2 from the germline V gene are KGHSH and LQKENI. V lost 4 bases, J lost 8 bases, and 14 bases lay in between. The CDR3 is made up of 13 amino acids. CDR3 sequence: CASSQGRTAEAFF. DNA for the CDR3: TGTGCCAGCTCACAGGGGCGGACAGCCGAAGCTTTCTTT.

This clonotype was seen just once. The V call is TRBV29-1, the J call TRBJ2-7; D might be TRBD1 (5 bases). The CDR3 is 14 amino acids. Trimming cost V 4 bases and J 1 base, with 14 bases left between them. CDR1 and CDR2 (germline): SQVTM, ANQGSEA. CDR3: CSVADRGLSYEQYF. DNA for the CDR3: TGCAGCGTTGCAGACAGAGGTCTTTCCTACGAGCAGTACTTC.

This clonotype appeared many times. The chain links TRBV5-4 to TRBJ2-1; possible D gene TRBD2, 6 bases. The germline CDR1 and CDR2 sequences are SGHNT and YYREEE (reference sequence). Deletions cut 6 bases from V and 4 bases from J, with 14 bases between. CDR3 size: 14 residues. The CDR3 region has the DNA TGTGCCAGCAACCGACGGGGGTCATACAATGAGCAGTTCTTC. Translated, it gives CASNRRGSYNEQFF.

About this clonotype: This may come from a read error, since a much larger clone is one base off. The V gene is TRBV28, the J gene TRBJ2-1; the D is unclear. This CDR3 is built from 12 residues. In germline, CDR1 is MDHEN, CDR2 SYDVKM. CDR3 loop: CASSPHYHEQFF. The CDR3 coding sequence is TGTGCCAGCAGCCCACACTACCATGAGCAGTTCTTC.

The chain employs TRBV20-1 and TRBJ1-1; 9 nucleotides agree with TRBD1. Germline V gene sequence: CDR1 DFQATT, CDR2 SNEGSKA (reference sequence). Losses at the gene ends were 3 bases for V and 4 bases for J; bases not matched to a gene: 6. The CDR3 loop spans 14 amino acids. Here the CDR3 reads CSARGQGRFTEAFF. CDR3 in DNA: TGCAGTGCTAGGGGACAGGGAAGATTCACTGAAGCTTTCTTT.

On this clonotype: The germline gene is not matched at one end of the junction; a read error may be the cause. This chain uses TRBV19 with TRBJ2-4; a weak D match, TRBD1 (6 bases). The CDR3 loop spans 12 amino acids. Germline-derived CDR1 and CDR2 are LNHDA and SQIVND (reference sequence). The CDR3 nucleotides are TGTGCCAGTATAGGGGGAAAAATCATTCAGTACTTC. Translated, it gives CASIGGKIIQYF.

This chain links TRBV28 with TRBJ1-1; possible D gene TRBD1, 5 bases. Germline CDR1 MDHEN, CDR2 SYDVKM. V was trimmed by 1 base and J by 7 bases, leaving 13 bases between them. The CDR3 runs to 14 residues. Here the CDR3 DNA reads TGTGCCAGCAGTTTATCGGGCCCCAGGGATGAAGCTTTCTTT. It encodes CASSLSGPRDEAFF.

The genes are TRBV20-1 and TRBJ2-3, with a weak D call TRBD2 (5 bases). Germline CDR1 and CDR2: DFQATT and SNEGSKA (reference sequence). Trimming shortened V by 1 base and J by 6 bases, and 5 bases separated the two germline ends. This CDR3 region has 11 residues. The CDR3 DNA follows: TGCAGTGCTAGAGGAGGGGATACGCAGTATTTT. Translating it yields CSARGGDTQYF.

In this sample, this clonotype turned up a few times. The chain couples TRBV5-4 to TRBJ1-2; 7 positions agree with TRBD1. Germline assignment: CDR1 SGHNT and CDR2 YYREEE (reference sequence). There are 15 residues in the CDR3. V trimming: 4 bases; J trimming: 4 bases; junction bases outside the gene matches: 10. CDR3 in DNA: TGTGCCAGCAGCCCGCAACAGGGGAGGACCTATGGCTACACCTTC. It specifies CASSPQQGRTYGYTF.

This clonotype was observed at least ten times. CDR3 in amino acids: CASSRKREMGDNEQFF. The CDR3, as DNA: TGTGCCAGCAGCCGGAAGCGGGAGATGGGGGACAATGAGCAGTTCTTC. This chain connects TRBV7-2 to TRBJ2-1, with 8 nucleotides matching TRBD2. CDR1 is SGHTA and CDR2 is FQGNSA in the germline V gene. V shed 5 bases and J 5 bases; nucleotides not matched to a gene: 11. The CDR3 consists of 16 residues.

This clonotype was detected ten times or more. The chain employs TRBV19 and TRBJ2-1, with D possibly being TRBD2 (7 bases). This CDR3 has 15 residues. Trimming left V 7 bases short and J 3 bases short, with 16 bases between. The germline V gene encodes CDR1 LNHDA and CDR2 SQIVND (reference sequence). This CDR3 is CASNLEGGLYNEQFF. The DNA for the CDR3 is TGTGCCAGTAATCTCGAGGGGGGGCTCTACAATGAGCAGTTCTTC.

This clonotype came up many times. The chain links TRBV28 to TRBJ2-5, with D possibly matching TRBD2 (5 bases). V lost 7 bases, J lost 2 bases, and 11 bases lay in between. Germline V gene lookup returns CDR1 MDHEN and CDR2 SYDVKM. CDR3 length equals 13 residues. The CDR3, as DNA: TGTGCCAGCACCCCTGGCGGGCAAGAGACCCAGTACTTC. It encodes CASTPGGQETQYF.

This clonotype has ten or more counts. The chain combines TRBV2 with TRBJ1-3; unclear D gene. Germline V gives CDR1 SNHLY, CDR2 FYNNEI. The CDR3 covers 15 residues. Deletions cut 7 bases from V and 0 bases from J, with 13 bases between. DNA for the CDR3: TGTGCCAGCACAGAAGGGTTCTCCTCTGGAAACACCATATATTTT. It codes for CASTEGFSSGNTIYF.

This clonotype came up many times. The DNA of the CDR3 is TGTGCCAGCAGCGTTTATGTGGGGAATAATTCACCCCTCCACTTT. Translation: CASSVYVGNNSPLHF. This chain joins TRBV7-2 and TRBJ1-6; no definite D call. Trimming cost V 5 bases and J 5 bases, with 13 bases left between them. This CDR3 is 15 amino acids long. The germline V gene encodes CDR1 SGHTA and CDR2 FQGNSA.

This clonotype was observed at least ten times. This chain connects TRBV12-3 or TRBV12-4 to TRBJ1-5; TRBD1 matches at 8 bases. V shed 1 base, J shed 3 bases, and the junction held 2 bases outside the gene matches. This CDR3 region has 15 residues. The CDR3 reads CASSLGTGNNQPQHF. CDR3 sequence (DNA): TGTGCCAGCAGTTTAGGGACAGGGAACAATCAGCCCCAGCATTTT.

The chain joins TRBV27 to TRBJ2-7, with D tentatively TRBD2 (5 bases). Germline CDR1 and CDR2: MNHEY and SMNVEV (reference sequence). V was trimmed by 6 bases and J by 4 bases, leaving 19 bases between them. The CDR3 totals 15 residues. The CDR3 protein is CASRSVGSSQYEQYF. The DNA of the CDR3 is TGTGCCAGCAGAAGTGTGGGGAGCAGCCAATACGAGCAGTACTTC.

There are many counts of this clonotype. The genes are TRBV12-3 or TRBV12-4 and TRBJ1-1; the D gene is possibly TRBD1 (6 bases). The V end was cut by 5 bases, the J end by 4 bases, with 14 bases between. The CDR3 extends over 14 amino acids. CDR3 protein: CASSGGFGGTEAFF. DNA for the CDR3: TGTGCCAGCAGTGGGGGCTTCGGGGGCACTGAAGCTTTCTTT.

This clonotype showed up many times. The chain links TRBV7-2 to TRBJ2-7, with D perhaps matching TRBD1 (5 bases). This CDR3 has 14 residues. V dropped 4 bases and J dropped 1 base, with 11 bases sitting between them. Germline V gives CDR1 SGHTA, CDR2 FQGNSA. The CDR3 is CASSSVRASYEQYF. CDR3 coding DNA: TGTGCCAGCAGCTCCGTCAGGGCGTCCTACGAGCAGTACTTC.